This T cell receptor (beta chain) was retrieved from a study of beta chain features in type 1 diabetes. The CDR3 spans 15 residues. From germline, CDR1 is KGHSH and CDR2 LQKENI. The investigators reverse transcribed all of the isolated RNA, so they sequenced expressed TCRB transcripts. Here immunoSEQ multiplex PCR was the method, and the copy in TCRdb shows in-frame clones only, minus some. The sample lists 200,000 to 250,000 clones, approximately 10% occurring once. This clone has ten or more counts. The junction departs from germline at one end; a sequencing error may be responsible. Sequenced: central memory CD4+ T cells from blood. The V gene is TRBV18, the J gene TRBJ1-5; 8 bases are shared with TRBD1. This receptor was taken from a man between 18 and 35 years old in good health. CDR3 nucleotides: TGTGCCAGCTCCCCACAGGGGGTGGGCAATCAGCCCCAGCATTTT. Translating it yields CASSPQGVGNQPQHF.